This T cell receptor beta chain was observed in a study of cytomegalovirus exposure and HLA in healthy donors. The study, taken as a whole, reports: The study designated over 150 TCR beta chains cytomegalovirus-associated.

Produced via immunoSEQ multiplex PCR; TCRdb's table is partial and in-frame only. The table has fewer than 350,000 clones, roughly 90% seen once. Notes on this clone: Its antigen is unidentified.

Sequencing input: PBMCs. The receptor's source is a woman aged 18-30 years in good health and CMV-seronegative.

The CDR3 spells CASSWETGGPRNTEAFF. The CDR3 nucleotides are TGCGCCAGCAGCTGGGAGACAGGGGGCCCGAGGAACACTGAAGCTTTCTTT. The J gene is TRBJ1-1, the V gene TRBV5-1; 10 nucleotides match TRBD1. With 3 bases clipped from V and 1 base from J, the junction kept 9 bases outside the gene matches. Germline V gives CDR1 SGHRS, CDR2 YFSETQ. The CDR3 extends over 17 amino acids.